This T cell receptor beta chain was found in a study of blood T cell repertoires in COVID-19. Study at large: There were acute and convalescent COVID-19 samples, and they came from the United States, Italy and Spain. T cells, B-cell-depleted T cells, or PBMCs provided the cDNA or gDNA that served as material.

Germline loops: CDR1 SGHAT, CDR2 FQNNGV. This CDR3 has 19 amino acids. Trimming stripped 3 bases from V and 4 bases from J, with 27 bases between. Authors' analysis steps: Nucleated cell number was recorded as an estimate derived from reference gene primer amplification. Repertoires were generated with immunoSEQ multiplex PCR, while TCRdb's copy carries only in-frame clones and drops some. Clone size and the V and J calls come from that table; the DNA yielded D and trimming. Altogether approximately 380,000 clones are present, 85% being singletons, with the ten largest covering roughly 3.9%. The specimen was peripheral blood. The chain recombines TRBV11-2 with TRBJ1-1, with D perhaps matching TRBD1 (5 bases). The clonotype originates from a woman aged 18-29 years with acute or convalescent COVID-19. CDR3 amino acids: CASSLRDPATSAGFTEAFF. CDR3 bases: TGTGCCAGCAGCTTGCGTGATCCCGCAACCTCCGCAGGGTTCACTGAAGCTTTCTTT.